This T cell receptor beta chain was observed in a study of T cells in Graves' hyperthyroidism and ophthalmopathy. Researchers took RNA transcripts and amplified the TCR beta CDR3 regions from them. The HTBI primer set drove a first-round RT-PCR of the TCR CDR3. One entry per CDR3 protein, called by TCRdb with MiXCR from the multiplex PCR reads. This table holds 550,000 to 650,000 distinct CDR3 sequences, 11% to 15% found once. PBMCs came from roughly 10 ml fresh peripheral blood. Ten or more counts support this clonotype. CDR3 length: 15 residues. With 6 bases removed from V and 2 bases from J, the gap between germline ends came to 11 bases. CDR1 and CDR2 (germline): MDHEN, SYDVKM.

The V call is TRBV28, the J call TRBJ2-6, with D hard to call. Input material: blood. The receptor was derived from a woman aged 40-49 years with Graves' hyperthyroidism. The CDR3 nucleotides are TGTGCCAGCAGAAGAAGGGTAACTGGGGCCAACGTCCTGACTTTC. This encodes CASRRRVTGANVLTF.